This entry is about one TCR beta chain. Its recognized antigen is unknown. One base away there is no much larger clone; base qualities are not given. Its CDR3 holds 16 amino acids, cysteine through phenylalanine. Only the CDR3 DNA stays, 48 bases, in frame from base 1. Compared with germline, V lacks 6 bases and J lacks 5 bases; bases without a gene match: 13. According to the germline V gene, CDR1 reads MDHEN and CDR2 reads SYDVKM. The data were obtained in a study of stem cell transplantation in POMP-related autoinflammatory disease (dated by TCRdb to the early 2020s). At the level of the whole study: The study hypothesis was that defective thymoproteasomes impair MHC class I-dependent CD8+ T-cell differentiation and positive selection, which skews the TRB repertoire. The effect of POMP deficiency on T-cell receptor beta repertoire diversity and CDR3 characteristics was assessed by high-throughput TRB sequencing. Prior to transplant, the patients had CD4+ naive T-cell skewing, low CD8+ T-cell proportions, and decreased T-cell cytokine secretion. Study-wide findings and limitations: Across all analyzed T-cell subsets, PRAID patients tended toward lower TRB diversity and higher clonality. Statistical significance for the trend toward lower diversity and increased clonality in PRAID patients was reached only for regulatory T cells. A restricted number of unique TRB V-J gene pairings was observed in PRAID patients.

The library relied on the immunoSEQ multiplex PCR assay. The study's processing was this. Repertoire diversity was quantified with Shannon entropy, accounting for clonal size distribution. The Gini-Simpson index (Simpson_1-D) was used to measure inequality of clonotype distribution. TCRdb limited this immuneACCESS table to in-frame rearrangements with V and J called. A share of clones is missing; checked studies link under half to unresolved V genes, and the rest is unexplained. That table supplies the V and J calls and clone size; D and trimming were determined from the DNA. The sample contains 25,000 to 40,000 clones, 85% to 90% of them found a single time. Roughly 0.7% of the sample is held by the ten biggest clonotypes. Taken with the paper, the label for time point translates to: before hematopoietic stem cell transplant. PRAID featured prominent immunodeficiency alongside autoinflammation. T-cell subsets (conventional T cells, CD8+ T cells, regulatory T cells, T follicular helper cells) were sorted before TRB sequencing.

The TCR was taken from a human donor with POMP-related autoinflammation and immune dysregulation (PRAID). The source material was CD4+ T cells from PBMCs, sampled before stem cell transplantation. The V gene is TRBV28 and the J gene is TRBJ1-1, with 9 central nucleotides matching TRBD1. The CDR3 is CASSPSAGQGETEAFF. The DNA sequence is given as TGTGCCAGCAGCCCATCTGCGGGACAGGGTGAAACTGAAGCTTTCTTT.